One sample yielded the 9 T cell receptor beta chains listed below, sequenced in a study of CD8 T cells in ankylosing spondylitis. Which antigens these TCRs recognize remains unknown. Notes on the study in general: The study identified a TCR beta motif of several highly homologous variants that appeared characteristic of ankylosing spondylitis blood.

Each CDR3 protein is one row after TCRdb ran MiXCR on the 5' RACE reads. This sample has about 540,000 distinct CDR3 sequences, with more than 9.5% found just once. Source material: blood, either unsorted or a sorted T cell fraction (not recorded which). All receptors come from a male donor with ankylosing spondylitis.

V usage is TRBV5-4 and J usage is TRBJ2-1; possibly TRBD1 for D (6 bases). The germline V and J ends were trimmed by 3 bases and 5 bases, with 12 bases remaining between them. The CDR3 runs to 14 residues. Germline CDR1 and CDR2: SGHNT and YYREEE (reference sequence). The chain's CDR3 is CASSSRDKHNEQFF. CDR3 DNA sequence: TGTGCCAGCAGCTCCCGGGACAAACACAATGAGCAGTTCTTC.

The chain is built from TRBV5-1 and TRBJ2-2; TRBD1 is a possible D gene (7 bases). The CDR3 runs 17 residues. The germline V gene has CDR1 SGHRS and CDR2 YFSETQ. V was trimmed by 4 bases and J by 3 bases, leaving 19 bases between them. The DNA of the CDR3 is TGCGCCAGCAGCCTCGGAGGGACAGCGAAAGACACCGGGGAGCTGTTTTTT. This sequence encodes CASSLGGTAKDTGELFF.

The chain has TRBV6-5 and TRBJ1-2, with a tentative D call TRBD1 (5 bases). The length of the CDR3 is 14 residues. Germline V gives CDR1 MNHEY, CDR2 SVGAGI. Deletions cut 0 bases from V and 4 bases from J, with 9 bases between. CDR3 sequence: CASSYSQGIYGYTF. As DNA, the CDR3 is TGTGCCAGCAGTTACTCGCAGGGCATCTATGGCTACACCTTC.

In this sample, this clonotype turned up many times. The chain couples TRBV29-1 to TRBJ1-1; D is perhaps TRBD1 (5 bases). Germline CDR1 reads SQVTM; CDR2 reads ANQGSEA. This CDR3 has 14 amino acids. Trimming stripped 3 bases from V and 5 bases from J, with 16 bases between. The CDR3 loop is CSVDVPGPGTEAFF. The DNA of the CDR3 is TGCAGCGTTGATGTCCCAGGGCCTGGTACTGAAGCTTTCTTT.

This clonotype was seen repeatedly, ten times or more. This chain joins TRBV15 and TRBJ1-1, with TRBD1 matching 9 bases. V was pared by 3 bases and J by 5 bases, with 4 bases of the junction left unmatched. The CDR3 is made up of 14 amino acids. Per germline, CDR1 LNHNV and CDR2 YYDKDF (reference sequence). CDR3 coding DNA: TGTGCCACCAGCAGTCCGACAGGGGGGACTGAAGCTTTCTTT. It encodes CATSSPTGGTEAFF.

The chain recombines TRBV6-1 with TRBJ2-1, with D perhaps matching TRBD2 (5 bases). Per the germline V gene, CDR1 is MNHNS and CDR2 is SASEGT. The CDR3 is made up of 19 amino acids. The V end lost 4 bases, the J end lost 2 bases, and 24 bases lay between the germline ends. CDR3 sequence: CASSARLPGTPWTYNEQFF. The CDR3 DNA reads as TGTGCCAGCAGTGCCAGACTACCTGGTACCCCTTGGACCTACAATGAGCAGTTCTTC.

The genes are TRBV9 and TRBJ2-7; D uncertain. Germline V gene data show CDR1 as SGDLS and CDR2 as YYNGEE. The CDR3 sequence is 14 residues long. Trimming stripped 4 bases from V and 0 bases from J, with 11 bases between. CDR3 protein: CASSTHTLSYEQYF. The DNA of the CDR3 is TGTGCCAGCAGCACTCATACCCTCTCCTACGAGCAGTACTTC.

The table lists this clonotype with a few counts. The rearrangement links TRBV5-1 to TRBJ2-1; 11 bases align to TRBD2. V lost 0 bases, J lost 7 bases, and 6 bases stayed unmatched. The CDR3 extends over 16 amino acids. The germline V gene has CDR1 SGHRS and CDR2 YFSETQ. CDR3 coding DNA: TGCGCCAGCAGCTTGGGGACTAGCGGGTCCAGGAATGAGCAGTTCTTC. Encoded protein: CASSLGTSGSRNEQFF.

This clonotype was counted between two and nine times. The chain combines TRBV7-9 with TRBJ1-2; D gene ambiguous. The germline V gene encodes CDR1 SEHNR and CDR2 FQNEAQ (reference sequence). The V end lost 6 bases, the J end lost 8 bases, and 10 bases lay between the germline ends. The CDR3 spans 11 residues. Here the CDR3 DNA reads TGTGCCAGCAGTAGCGAGCGGGGCTACACCTTC. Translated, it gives CASSSERGYTF.